This T cell receptor beta chain was recorded in a study of HIV-infected patients and healthy controls. About the research overall: In about 85% of the 16 patients, CD4 counts climbed slightly after three months but remained subnormal.

V lost 3 bases to trimming and J lost 2 bases; unmatched junction nucleotides: 16. The CDR3 totals 19 residues. Germline values: CDR1 LGHNT, CDR2 FRNRAP. Around 530 ng RNA was reverse transcribed with alpha and beta constant-region primers. Using multiplexing indices, alpha and beta chain libraries were generated apart by chain-specific third strand synthesis. In TCRdb, the 5' RACE reads were re-called with MiXCR into one record per CDR3 protein. The sample has more than 9,000 distinct CDR3 sequences; about 9% are singletons. No cell fractionation was done, so the repertoire covers all unsorted peripheral blood T cells.

Sequences were derived from blood, sampled before antiretroviral therapy. V usage is TRBV12-5 and J usage is TRBJ2-5, with 9 bases matching TRBD1. The clonotype comes from an adult with HIV infection. The donor label of this sample is uncertain. The CDR3 nucleotides are TGTGCTAGTGGTTTCCAACCCGGGACAGGGATGGCCATACAAGAGACCCAGTACTTC. This translates into CASGFQPGTGMAIQETQYF.